This T cell receptor (beta chain) was sequenced for a study of T cells in Graves' hyperthyroidism and ophthalmopathy. Amplified TCR beta CDR3 regions derived from RNA transcripts. The HTBI primer set served for first-round RT-PCR of the TCR CDR3. Each CDR3 protein is one row after TCRdb ran MiXCR on the multiplex PCR reads. This sample has more than 600,000 distinct CDR3 sequences, with roughly 17% found just once. The sample holds many counts of this clonotype. Germline V CDR1 and CDR2: KGHSH, LQKENI. J gave up 4 bases and V 1 base, and 9 bases lay outside the gene matches. There are 16 residues in the CDR3. Participants, patients aged 18 to 65, had newly diagnosed hyperthyroidism with a duration under 2 months. Diagnostic assessment was based on clinical symptoms, serum thyroxine and TRAb, thyroid ultrasound and orbital computed tomography.

The J gene is TRBJ2-7, the V gene TRBV18, with 8 bases that match TRBD1. Sequences were obtained from blood. The receptor was derived from a man aged 18 to 30 with Graves' hyperthyroidism. CDR3 loop: CASSPRDRFAFYEQYF. Here the CDR3 DNA reads TGTGCCAGCTCACCACGGGACAGGTTTGCCTTTTACGAGCAGTACTTC. The entire variable domain, with the rest obtained from reference TRBV18 and TRBJ2-7, is as follows: NAGVMQNPRHLVRRRGQEARLRCSPMKGHSHVYWYRQLPEEGLKFMVYLQKENIIDESGMPKERFSAEFPKEGPSILRIQQVVRGDSAAYFCASSPRDRFAFYEQYFGPGTRLTVT.